A selection of T cell receptor beta chains follows, all from one sample in a study of cytomegalovirus exposure and HLA in healthy donors. Clones were sequenced by immunoSEQ multiplex PCR, and TCRdb holds only the in-frame ones, with some missing. The sample includes around 150,000 clones, roughly 85% of them seen just once. The specimen sequenced was PBMCs. The receptor set was obtained from a woman in her fifties or sixties in good health and CMV-seropositive. Both conserved end residues are part of each CDR3. D genes are given only for firm matches. Expanded clones get a size class; other rows say once, few or many, or leave the size out.

v_gene: TRBV7-2
j_gene: TRBJ2-3
len: 16
abundance: once
d_gene: TRBD2
CDR3aa: CASSLDGGGIADTQYF
CDR3nt: TGTGCCAGCAGCTTAGACGGGGGGGGCATCGCAGATACGCAGTATTTT

v_gene: TRBV4-3
j_gene: TRBJ2-3
len: 16
abundance: NA
d_gene: NA
CDR3aa: CASSQDPGVRTDTQYF
CDR3nt: TGCGCCAGCAGCCAAGATCCGGGAGTCCGCACAGATACGCAGTATTTT

v_gene: TRBV5-6
j_gene: TRBJ2-7
len: 16
abundance: NA
d_gene: TRBD1
CDR3aa: CASSLYAGQGDHEQYF
CDR3nt: TGTGCCAGCAGCTTGTATGCAGGACAGGGGGACCACGAGCAGTACTTC

v_gene: TRBV7-2
j_gene: TRBJ2-2
len: 15
abundance: NA
d_gene: NA
CDR3aa: CASSPRQANTGELFF
CDR3nt: TGTGCCAGCAGCCCCCGACAGGCGAACACCGGGGAGCTGTTTTTT

v_gene: TRBV7-9
j_gene: TRBJ1-1
len: 14
abundance: NA
d_gene: NA
CDR3aa: CASSLYQGNTEAFF
CDR3nt: TGTGCCAGCAGCTTATACCAGGGTAACACTGAAGCTTTCTTT

v_gene: TRBV23-1
j_gene: TRBJ1-6
len: 14
abundance: NA
d_gene: TRBD1
CDR3aa: CASSLGQGNSPLHF
CDR3nt: TGCGCCAGCAGTCTCGGACAGGGGAATTCACCCCTCCACTTT

v_gene: TRBV2
j_gene: TRBJ1-1
len: 14
abundance: NA
d_gene: TRBD1
CDR3aa: CASRRDRDTTEAFF
CDR3nt: TGTGCCAGCAGAAGGGACAGGGACACTACTGAAGCTTTCTTT

v_gene: TRBV2
j_gene: TRBJ1-6
len: 12
abundance: once
d_gene: TRBD1
CDR3aa: CASRDRTSPLHF
CDR3nt: TGTGCCAGCAGGGACAGGACATCACCCCTCCACTTT

v_gene: TRBV7-2
j_gene: TRBJ2-7
len: 11
abundance: once
d_gene: NA
CDR3aa: CASSLTSEQYF
CDR3nt: TGTGCCAGCAGCTTAACAAGCGAGCAGTACTTC

v_gene: TRBV11-2
j_gene: TRBJ2-7
len: 15
abundance: NA
d_gene: TRBD1
CDR3aa: CASSSRKQGVTEQYF
CDR3nt: TGTGCCAGCAGCTCCCGAAAGCAGGGGGTAACAGAGCAGTACTTC

v_gene: TRBV4-1
j_gene: TRBJ2-5
len: 14
abundance: NA
d_gene: NA
CDR3aa: CASSQVRSQETQYF
CDR3nt: TGCGCCAGCAGCCAAGTGAGGAGCCAAGAGACCCAGTACTTC

v_gene: TRBV4-1
j_gene: TRBJ1-4
len: 17
abundance: once
d_gene: TRBD1
CDR3aa: CASSQTQRQGANEKLFF
CDR3nt: TGCGCCAGCAGCCAGACACAACGACAGGGGGCTAATGAAAAACTGTTTTTT

v_gene: TRBV7-9
j_gene: TRBJ2-5
len: 14
abundance: NA
d_gene: TRBD1
CDR3aa: CASTLTTGVETQYF
CDR3nt: TGTGCCAGCACTCTCACGACAGGGGTAGAGACCCAGTACTTC

v_gene: TRBV7-8
j_gene: TRBJ1-4
len: 14
abundance: NA
d_gene: NA
CDR3aa: CASSPRRDNEKLFF
CDR3nt: TGTGCCAGCAGCCCAAGGAGAGATAATGAAAAACTGTTTTTT

v_gene: TRBV5-8
j_gene: TRBJ1-4
len: 14
abundance: NA
d_gene: NA
CDR3aa: CASSLGLTNEKLFF
CDR3nt: TGTGCCAGCAGCTTAGGACTAACTAATGAAAAACTGTTTTTT

v_gene: TRBV5-6
j_gene: TRBJ1-2
len: 16
abundance: NA
d_gene: NA
CDR3aa: CASSRIDGEAGYGYTF
CDR3nt: TGTGCCAGCAGCAGAATTGACGGTGAAGCAGGCTATGGCTACACCTTC

v_gene: TRBV7-9
j_gene: TRBJ2-1
len: 16
abundance: NA
d_gene: NA
CDR3aa: CASSSSRSWPDNEQFF
CDR3nt: TGTGCCAGCAGCTCCAGTAGGAGTTGGCCCGACAATGAGCAGTTCTTC

v_gene: TRBV6-1
j_gene: TRBJ2-7
len: 13
abundance: NA
d_gene: NA
CDR3aa: CASSRLSFYEQYF
CDR3nt: TGTGCCAGCTCCAGGCTTTCTTTCTACGAGCAGTACTTC

v_gene: TRBV5-6
j_gene: TRBJ2-7
len: 13
abundance: NA
d_gene: NA
CDR3aa: CASSPGDRYEQYF
CDR3nt: TGTGCCAGCAGCCCCGGCGACAGGTACGAGCAGTACTTC

v_gene: TRBV7-2
j_gene: TRBJ1-2
len: 13
abundance: NA
d_gene: NA
CDR3aa: CASSRGGGGGYTF
CDR3nt: TGTGCCAGCAGTCGAGGAGGCGGGGGTGGCTACACCTTC

v_gene: TRBV28
j_gene: TRBJ1-1
len: 12
abundance: NA
d_gene: NA
CDR3aa: CASRLRNTEAFF
CDR3nt: TGTGCCAGCAGGCTCAGGAACACTGAAGCTTTCTTT

v_gene: TRBV19
j_gene: TRBJ2-3
len: 15
abundance: NA
d_gene: NA
CDR3aa: CASPGELGITDTQYF
CDR3nt: TGTGCCAGTCCCGGGGAGTTGGGAATCACAGATACGCAGTATTTT

v_gene: TRBV6-5
j_gene: TRBJ2-1
len: 14
abundance: NA
d_gene: NA
CDR3aa: CASSYSKGPGEQFF
CDR3nt: TGTGCCAGCAGTTACTCGAAGGGGCCCGGTGAGCAGTTCTTC

v_gene: TRBV28
j_gene: TRBJ2-7
len: 14
abundance: NA
d_gene: TRBD1
CDR3aa: CASSPGTVIGEQYF
CDR3nt: TGTGCCAGCAGTCCCGGGACAGTGATCGGGGAGCAGTACTTC

v_gene: TRBV7-2
j_gene: TRBJ2-7
len: 14
abundance: NA
d_gene: TRBD1
CDR3aa: CASSFDRGSEEQYF
CDR3nt: TGTGCCAGCAGCTTCGACAGGGGGTCGGAGGAGCAGTACTTC